These 12 T cell receptor beta chains share one sample of origin, sequenced in a study of blood T cell repertoires in COVID-19. Here immunoSEQ multiplex PCR was the method, and the copy in TCRdb shows in-frame clones only, minus some. The sample yields 150,000 to 200,000 clones, 75% to 80% seen once. Sequenced input: peripheral blood. These receptors were collected from an elderly woman with acute or convalescent COVID-19.

The chain carries TRBV2 and TRBJ1-1; D unclear. V was trimmed by 6 bases and J by 4 bases, leaving 9 bases between them. CDR1 is SNHLY and CDR2 is FYNNEI in the germline V gene. The CDR3 has 12 residues. The CDR3 DNA sequence: TGTGCCAGCAGCCGGAGCTTCACTGAAGCTTTCTTT. This codes for CASSRSFTEAFF.

J is TRBJ2-3 and V is TRBV5-1; D is possibly TRBD2 (6 bases). V was cut by 5 bases and J by 2 bases, with 12 bases left in between. CDR3 length equals 14 residues. Germline CDR1 is SGHRS and CDR2 is YFSETQ. As DNA, the CDR3 is TGCGCCAGCAGAGGGCGGGGTGACACAGATACGCAGTATTTT. It translates to CASRGRGDTDTQYF.

V gene TRBV6-2 or TRBV6-3 combines with J gene TRBJ1-5; D gene ambiguous. This CDR3 has 14 residues. The ends were cut back, 0 bases at V and 3 bases at J, with 6 bases in the middle. Looked up from germline, CDR1 is MNHEY and CDR2 is SVGEGT. CDR3 DNA sequence: TGTGCCAGCAGTTACTCCCGTTTCAATCAGCCCCAGCATTTT. It specifies CASSYSRFNQPQHF.

The chain joins TRBV4-1 to TRBJ1-5; TRBD1 matches 8 bases. CDR1 and CDR2 (germline): MGHRA, YSYEKL. The CDR3 covers 16 residues. The trim removed 1 base at V and 4 bases at J, leaving 6 bases unmatched. The DNA of the CDR3 is TGCGCCAGCAGCCAAGGGTTTACAGGGGGAAATCAGCCCCAGCATTTT. Translating it yields CASSQGFTGGNQPQHF.

The chain is built from TRBV29-1 and TRBJ1-1; TRBD1 agrees at 9 bases. CDR1 is SQVTM and CDR2 is ANQGSEA in the germline V gene. V lost 7 bases and J lost 1; bases outside the gene matches: 10. This CDR3 contains 15 residues. The CDR3 is CSGYRGLTRNTEAFF. The CDR3 region has the DNA TGCAGCGGCTACAGGGGGCTAACCAGGAACACTGAAGCTTTCTTT.

V gene TRBV7-2 combines with J gene TRBJ2-6; 9 nucleotides agree with TRBD2. CDR3 length: 18 residues. Germline V gene lookup returns CDR1 SGHTA and CDR2 FQGNSA. The trim removed 3 bases at V and 6 bases at J, leaving 12 bases unmatched. The CDR3 DNA reads TGTGCCAGCAGCTTTGCGACCGGGCTAGCGGGGCCGGCCAACGTCCTGACTTTC. Its translation: CASSFATGLAGPANVLTF. The whole variable domain, remainder taken from reference TRBV7-2 and TRBJ2-6, is GAGVSQSPSNKVTEKGKDVELRCDPISGHTALYWYRQSLGQGLEFLIYFQGNSAPDKSGLPSDRFSAERTGGSVSTLTIQRTQQEDSAVYLCASSFATGLAGPANVLTFGAGSRLTVL.

The J gene is TRBJ1-2, the V gene TRBV10-1, with a tentative D call TRBD1 (5 bases). V was shortened by 11 bases and J by 2 bases, with 12 bases between the two germline ends. CDR3 length: 12 amino acids. CDR1 and CDR2 from the germline V gene are WNHNN and SYGVQD (reference sequence). The CDR3 DNA is TGCGCCCTCCGGGGGGGGAACTATGGCTACACCTTC. Amino acids: CALRGGNYGYTF.

The chain has TRBV29-1 and TRBJ2-3; D is uncertain. There are 11 residues in the CDR3. Looked up from germline, CDR1 is SQVTM and CDR2 is ANQGSEA. Trimming cost V 5 bases and J 0 bases, with 3 bases left between them. The CDR3 spells CSVSSTDTQYF. The CDR3 nucleotides are TGCAGCGTTTCAAGCACAGATACGCAGTATTTT.

This chain joins TRBV6-5 and TRBJ1-2; 10 nucleotides align to TRBD1. Per germline, CDR1 MNHEY and CDR2 SVGAGI. The CDR3 has 14 residues. The ends lost 2 bases at V and 6 bases at J; junction bases unmatched: 3. Written as DNA, the CDR3 is TGTGCCAGCAGTTACCGGGACAGGGGCCATGGCTACACCTTC. It specifies CASSYRDRGHGYTF.

V usage is TRBV19 and J usage is TRBJ2-5; D is possibly TRBD2 (6 bases). This CDR3 region has 14 residues. Trimming took 0 bases from V and 7 from J, leaving 12 bases between them. Germline lookup yields CDR1 LNHDA and CDR2 SQIVND (reference sequence). The CDR3 sequence is CASSIDPGVATQYF. The CDR3 DNA reads as TGTGCCAGTAGTATAGATCCGGGGGTTGCGACCCAGTACTTC.

This clone was seen a single time. This chain uses TRBV5-6 with TRBJ2-5, with TRBD1 identical over 8 bases. Germline loops: CDR1 SGHDT, CDR2 YYEEEE. V shed 5 bases and J 5 bases; nucleotides not matched to a gene: 5. The CDR3 length is 13 residues. The chain's CDR3 is CASSRTGRETQYF. The CDR3 region has the DNA TGTGCCAGCAGTCGGACAGGGAGGGAGACCCAGTACTTC.

The chain recombines TRBV27 with TRBJ2-1; the match to TRBD1 covers 11 bases. The CDR3 extends over 17 amino acids. CDR1 MNHEY and CDR2 SMNVEV come from the germline V gene (reference sequence). The ends lost 5 bases at V and 1 base at J; junction bases unmatched: 7. CDR3 sequence (DNA): TGTGCCAGCAGTCCCCGGACAGGGGGCATGTCCTACAATGAGCAGTTCTTC. The encoded protein is CASSPRTGGMSYNEQFF.